These 15 T cell receptor beta chains share one sample of origin, sequenced in a study of CD8 T cells in ankylosing spondylitis. TCRdb called the 5' RACE reads again in MiXCR, with one record for every CDR3 protein. The table has 350,000 or so distinct CDR3 sequences, approximately 15% seen once; the top ten hold approximately 1.1%. The sequencing sample was made of blood, either unsorted or a sorted T cell fraction (not recorded which). The receptors were gathered from a male donor with ankylosing spondylitis or in good health (not recorded which).

This clonotype was observed a handful of times. The chain has TRBV5-6 and TRBJ2-7; 10 bases fit TRBD1. Germline lookup yields CDR1 SGHDT and CDR2 YYEEEE. This CDR3 contains 13 residues. Trimming at V came to 2 bases and at J to 10 bases, leaving 6 bases not matched to a gene. CDR3 sequence (DNA): TGTGCCAGCAGCTTCCTCGGGACAGGGGTCCAGTACTTC. This codes for CASSFLGTGVQYF.

V is TRBV2 and J is TRBJ2-3; 15 bases are a match to TRBD2. Germline CDR1 and CDR2: SNHLY and FYNNEI. This CDR3 has 15 amino acids. V lost 7 bases to trimming and J lost 6 bases; unmatched junction nucleotides: 5. The CDR3 DNA reads as TGTGCCAGCAACGTTGGGACTAGCGGGGGGGATACGCAGTATTTT. It encodes CASNVGTSGGDTQYF.

The chain joins TRBV30 to TRBJ1-3; weak D call: TRBD1 (6 bases). The CDR3 extends over 14 amino acids. Trimming took off 4 bases at V and 0 bases at J, with 10 bases between the two ends. Germline CDR1 reads GTSNPN; CDR2 reads SVGIG (reference sequence). CDR3 nucleotide sequence: TGTGCCTGGAACAGGGTTCTCTCTGGAAACACCATATATTTT. It translates to CAWNRVLSGNTIYF.

This CDR3 reads CASSTGTSGGEDTQYF. DNA of the CDR3: TGCGCCAGCAGCACCGGGACTAGCGGGGGGGAAGATACGCAGTATTTT. The chain recombines TRBV5-1 with TRBJ2-3; 16 bases fit TRBD2. Losses at the gene ends were 4 bases for V and 5 bases for J; bases not matched to a gene: 4. Germline V gene lookup returns CDR1 SGHRS and CDR2 YFSETQ. This CDR3 is built from 16 residues. The full variable domain, in which reference TRBV5-1 and TRBJ2-3 provide the parts outside the CDR3, is KAGVTQTPRYLIKTRGQQVTLSCSPISGHRSVSWYQQTPGQGLQFLFEYFSETQRNKGNFPGRFSGRQFSNSRSEMNVSTLELGDSALYLCASSTGTSGGEDTQYFGPGTRLTVL.

This clonotype was counted between two and nine times. V is TRBV5-1 and J is TRBJ1-2; D call uncertain. V lost 4 bases, J lost 2 bases, and 15 bases lay in between. CDR1 and CDR2 from the germline V gene are SGHRS and YFSETQ. CDR3 length equals 15 residues. DNA of the CDR3: TGCGCCAGCAGCCCTGAGACATCGCCAAACTATGGCTACACCTTC. Protein sequence: CASSPETSPNYGYTF.

This clonotype was found many times. V usage is TRBV12-3 or TRBV12-4 and J usage is TRBJ2-3; 8 bases map to TRBD2. The CDR3 consists of 18 residues. V was pared by 7 bases and J by 3 bases, with 18 bases of the junction left unmatched. The CDR3 DNA sequence: TGTGCCAGCATCCCTCACCGGGGGGGCTTAAGGCAGACAGATACGCAGTATTTT. It specifies CASIPHRGGLRQTDTQYF.

This clonotype was observed a handful of times. V gene TRBV21-1 combines with J gene TRBJ2-4; the table gives TRBD1 as D, unverified against the DNA. TRBV21-1 is flagged as a pseudogene. CDR3 length equals 17 residues. The CDR3 DNA reads as TGTGCCAGCAGCCCTGAGGGGGGGAACCTAGCCAAAAACATTCAGTACTTC. Protein product: CASSPEGGNLAKNIQYF.

This clonotype was counted a few times. The rearrangement joins TRBV2 to TRBJ2-3, with TRBD1 as a possible D gene (5 bases). The CDR3 consists of 15 residues. Germline values: CDR1 SNHLY, CDR2 FYNNEI. V was clipped by 8 bases and J by 0 bases, with 15 bases between them. The CDR3 sequence is CASCLGRASTDTQYF. CDR3 DNA sequence: TGTGCCAGCTGCCTCGGCAGGGCGAGCACAGATACGCAGTATTTT.

This clonotype was counted at least ten times. V gene TRBV5-1 combines with J gene TRBJ2-2; D tentatively reads TRBD1 or TRBD2 (5 bases each). Germline V gene lookup returns CDR1 SGHRS and CDR2 YFSETQ. The CDR3 sequence is 17 residues long. Trimming took off 2 bases at V and 9 bases at J, with 23 bases between the two ends. The CDR3 DNA sequence: TGCGCCAGCAGCTTACAGCCTATGGGACCAGGAATCAGGGAGCTGTTTTTT. Amino acid sequence: CASSLQPMGPGIRELFF.

V gene TRBV5-1 combines with J gene TRBJ2-5, with TRBD1 matching over 8 bases. After removal of 4 bases from V and 5 bases from J, the junction contained 7 bases not matched to a gene. Germline CDR1 is SGHRS and CDR2 is YFSETQ. This CDR3 spans 14 amino acids. CDR3 nucleotides: TGCGCCAGCAGCCAGGACAGGGCACAGGAGACCCAGTACTTC. The encoded protein is CASSQDRAQETQYF.

The genes are TRBV3-1 and TRBJ2-1; D is uncertain. Germline values: CDR1 LGHDT, CDR2 YNNKEL (reference sequence). The V gene lost 0 bases and the J gene lost 0 bases, with 12 bases spanning the gap. This CDR3 has 17 amino acids. The CDR3 DNA reads TGTGCCAGCAGCCAAGAAGGACGCTACCTCTCCTACAATGAGCAGTTCTTC. Translation gives CASSQEGRYLSYNEQFF.

This clonotype came up many times. This chain connects TRBV5-1 to TRBJ1-5; D is perhaps TRBD1 (5 bases). The V end lost 2 bases, the J end lost 0 bases, and 9 bases lay between the germline ends. From germline, CDR1 is SGHRS and CDR2 YFSETQ. There are 15 residues in the CDR3. The CDR3 loop reads CASSLLGASNQPQHF. The CDR3 DNA reads TGCGCCAGCAGCTTACTAGGGGCTAGCAATCAGCCCCAGCATTTT.

This clonotype has a handful of counts. This chain joins TRBV5-1 and TRBJ2-2; 10 bases align to TRBD1. The CDR3 has 15 residues. CDR1 SGHRS and CDR2 YFSETQ come from the germline V gene. With V trimmed by 6 bases and J by 2 bases, 4 bases remained unmatched. This CDR3 reads CASKDRGPNTGELFF. CDR3 nucleotide sequence: TGCGCCAGCAAAGACAGGGGGCCTAACACCGGGGAGCTGTTTTTT.

This chain uses TRBV7-2 with TRBJ1-5, with D possibly matching TRBD1 (5 bases). The CDR3 is 16 residues long. V was shortened by 0 bases and J by 0 bases, with 9 bases between the two germline ends. CDR1 and CDR2 (germline): SGHTA, FQGNSA. CDR3 protein: CASSLAPGRSNQPQHF. The CDR3 region has the DNA TGTGCCAGCAGCTTAGCGCCAGGGCGTAGCAATCAGCCCCAGCATTTT.

The chain combines TRBV29-1 with TRBJ1-1; the D is unclear. From germline, CDR1 is SQVTM and CDR2 ANQGSEA. CDR3 length equals 11 residues. Trimming removed 3 bases from V and 10 bases from J, with 12 bases in between. CDR3 amino acids: CSVEVRLGAFF. The CDR3 DNA sequence: TGCAGCGTTGAGGTTAGACTGGGAGCTTTCTTT.